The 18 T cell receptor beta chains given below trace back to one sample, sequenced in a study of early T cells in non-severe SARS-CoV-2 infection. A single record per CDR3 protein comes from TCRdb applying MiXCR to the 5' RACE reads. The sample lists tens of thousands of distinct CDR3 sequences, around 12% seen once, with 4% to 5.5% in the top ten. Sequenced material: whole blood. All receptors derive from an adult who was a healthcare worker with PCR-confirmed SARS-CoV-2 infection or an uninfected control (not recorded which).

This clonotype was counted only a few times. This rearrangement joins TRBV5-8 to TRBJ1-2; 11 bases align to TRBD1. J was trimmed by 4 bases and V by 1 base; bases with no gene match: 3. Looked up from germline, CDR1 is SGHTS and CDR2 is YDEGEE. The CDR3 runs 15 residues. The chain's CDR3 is CASSLTGTGGYGYTF. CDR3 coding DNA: TGTGCCAGCAGCTTGACTGGGACAGGGGGCTATGGCTACACCTTC.

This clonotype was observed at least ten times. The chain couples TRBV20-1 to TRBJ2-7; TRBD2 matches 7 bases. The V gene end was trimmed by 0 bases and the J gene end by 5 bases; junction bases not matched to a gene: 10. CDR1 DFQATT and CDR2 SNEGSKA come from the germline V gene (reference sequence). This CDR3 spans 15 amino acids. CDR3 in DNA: TGCAGTGCTAGAGATCGGCGGCGGGAGACGGACGAGCAGTACTTC. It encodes CSARDRRRETDEQYF.

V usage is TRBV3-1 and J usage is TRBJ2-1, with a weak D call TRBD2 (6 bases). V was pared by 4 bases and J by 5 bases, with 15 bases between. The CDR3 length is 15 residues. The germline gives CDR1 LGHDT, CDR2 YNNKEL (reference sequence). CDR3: CASSPQAGRNNEQFF. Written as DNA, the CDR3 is TGTGCCAGCAGCCCCCAGGCGGGGCGGAACAATGAGCAGTTCTTC.

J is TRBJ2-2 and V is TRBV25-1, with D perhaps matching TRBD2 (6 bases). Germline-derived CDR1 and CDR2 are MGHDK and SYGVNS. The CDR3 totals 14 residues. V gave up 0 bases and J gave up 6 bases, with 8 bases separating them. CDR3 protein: CASSEYAGPGELFF. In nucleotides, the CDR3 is TGTGCCAGCAGTGAATACGCGGGGCCCGGGGAGCTGTTTTTT. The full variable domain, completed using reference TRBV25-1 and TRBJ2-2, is EADIYQTPRYLVIGTGKKITLECSQTMGHDKMYWYQQDPGMELHLIHYSYGVNSTEKGDLSSESTVSRIRTEHFPLTLESARPSHTSQYLCASSEYAGPGELFFGEGSRLTVL.

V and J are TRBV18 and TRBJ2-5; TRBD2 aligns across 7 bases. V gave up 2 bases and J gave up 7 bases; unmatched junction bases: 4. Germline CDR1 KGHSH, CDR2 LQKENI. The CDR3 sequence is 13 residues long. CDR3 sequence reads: CASSPAERGTQYF. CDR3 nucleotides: TGTGCCAGCTCACCAGCGGAGCGGGGGACCCAGTACTTC.

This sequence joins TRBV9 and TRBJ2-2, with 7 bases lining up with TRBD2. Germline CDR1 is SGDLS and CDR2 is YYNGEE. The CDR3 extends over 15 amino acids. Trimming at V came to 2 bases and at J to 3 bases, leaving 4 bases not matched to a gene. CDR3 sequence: CASSVTAGDTGELFF. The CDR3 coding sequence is TGTGCCAGCAGCGTGACTGCGGGAGACACCGGGGAGCTGTTTTTT. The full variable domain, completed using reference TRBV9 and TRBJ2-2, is DSGVTQTPKHLITATGQRVTLRCSPRSGDLSVYWYQQSLDQGLQFLIQYYNGEERAKGNILERFSAQQFPDLHSELNLSSLELGDSALYFCASSVTAGDTGELFFGEGSRLTVL.

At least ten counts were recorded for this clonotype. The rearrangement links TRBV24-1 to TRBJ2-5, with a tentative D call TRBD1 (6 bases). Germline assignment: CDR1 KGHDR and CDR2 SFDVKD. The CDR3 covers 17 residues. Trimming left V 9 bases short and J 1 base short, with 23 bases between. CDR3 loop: CATEPEGEIDPQETQYF. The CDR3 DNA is TGTGCCACCGAACCCGAGGGGGAGATAGACCCCCAAGAGACCCAGTACTTC.

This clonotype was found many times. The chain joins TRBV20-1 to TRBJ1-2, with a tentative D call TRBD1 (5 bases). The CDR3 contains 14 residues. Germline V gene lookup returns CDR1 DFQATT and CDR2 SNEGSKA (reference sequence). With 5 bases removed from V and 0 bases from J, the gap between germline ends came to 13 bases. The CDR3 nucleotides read TGCAGTGCTCCGTGGGACGGGTCTAACTATGGCTACACCTTC. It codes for CSAPWDGSNYGYTF.

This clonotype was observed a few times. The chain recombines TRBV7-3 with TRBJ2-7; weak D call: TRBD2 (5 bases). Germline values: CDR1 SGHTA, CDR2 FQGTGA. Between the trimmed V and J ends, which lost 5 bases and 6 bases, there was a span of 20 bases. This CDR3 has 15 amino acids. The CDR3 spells CASSDRPGLLSEQYF. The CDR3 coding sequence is TGTGCCAGCAGCGACCGGCCCGGACTGCTCTCCGAGCAGTACTTC.

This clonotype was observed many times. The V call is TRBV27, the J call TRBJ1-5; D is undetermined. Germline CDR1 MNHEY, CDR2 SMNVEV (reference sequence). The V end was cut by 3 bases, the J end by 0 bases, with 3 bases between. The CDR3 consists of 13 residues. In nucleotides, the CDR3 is TGTGCCAGCAGTTTGCATAGCAATCAGCCCCAGCATTTT. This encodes CASSLHSNQPQHF.

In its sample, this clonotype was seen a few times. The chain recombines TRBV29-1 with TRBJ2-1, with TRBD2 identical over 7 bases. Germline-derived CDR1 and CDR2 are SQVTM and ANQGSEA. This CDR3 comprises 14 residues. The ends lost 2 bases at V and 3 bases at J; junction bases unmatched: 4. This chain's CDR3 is CSVELREGYNEQFF. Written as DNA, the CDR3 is TGCAGCGTTGAACTCAGGGAGGGCTACAATGAGCAGTTCTTC.

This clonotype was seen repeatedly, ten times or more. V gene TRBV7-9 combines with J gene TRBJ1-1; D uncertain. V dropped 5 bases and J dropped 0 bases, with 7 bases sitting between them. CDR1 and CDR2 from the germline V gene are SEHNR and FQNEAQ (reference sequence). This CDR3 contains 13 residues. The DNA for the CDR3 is TGTGCCAGCAGCCTGACGGTGAACACTGAAGCTTTCTTT. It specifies CASSLTVNTEAFF.

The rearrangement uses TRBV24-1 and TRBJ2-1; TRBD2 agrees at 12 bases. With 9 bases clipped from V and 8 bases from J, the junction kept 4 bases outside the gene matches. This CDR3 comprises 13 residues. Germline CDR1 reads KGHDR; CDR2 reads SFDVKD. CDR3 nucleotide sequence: TGTGCCACCCGACTAGCGGGAGCACATGAGCAGTTCTTC. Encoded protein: CATRLAGAHEQFF.

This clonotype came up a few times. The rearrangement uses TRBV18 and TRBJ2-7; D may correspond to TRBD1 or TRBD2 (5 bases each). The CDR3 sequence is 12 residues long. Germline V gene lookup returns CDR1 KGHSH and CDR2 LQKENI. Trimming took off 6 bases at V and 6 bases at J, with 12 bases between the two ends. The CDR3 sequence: CASSRGTGEQYF. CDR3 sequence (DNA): TGTGCCAGCTCCCGGGGCACCGGCGAGCAGTACTTC.

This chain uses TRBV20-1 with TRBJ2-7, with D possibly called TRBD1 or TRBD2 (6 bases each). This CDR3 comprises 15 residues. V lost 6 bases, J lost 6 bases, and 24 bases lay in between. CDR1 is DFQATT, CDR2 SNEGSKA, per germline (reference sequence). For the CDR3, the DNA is TGCAGTGCCGCCGGAGGGGGGTATTTAGCTGGCGAGCAGTACTTC. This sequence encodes CSAAGGGYLAGEQYF.

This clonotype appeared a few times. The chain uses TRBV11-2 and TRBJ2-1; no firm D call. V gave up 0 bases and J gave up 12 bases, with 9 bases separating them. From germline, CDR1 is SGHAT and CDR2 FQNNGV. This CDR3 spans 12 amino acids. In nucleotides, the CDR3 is TGTGCCAGCAGCTTAGACCCAAGACGGCAGTTCTTC. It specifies CASSLDPRRQFF.

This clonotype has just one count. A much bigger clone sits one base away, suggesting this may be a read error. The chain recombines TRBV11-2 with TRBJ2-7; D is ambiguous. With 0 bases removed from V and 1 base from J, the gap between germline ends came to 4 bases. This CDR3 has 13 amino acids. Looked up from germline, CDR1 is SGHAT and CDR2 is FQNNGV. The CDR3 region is CASSLDLSYEQYF. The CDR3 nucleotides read TGTGCCAGCAGCTTAGATCTTTCCTACGAGCAGTACTTC.

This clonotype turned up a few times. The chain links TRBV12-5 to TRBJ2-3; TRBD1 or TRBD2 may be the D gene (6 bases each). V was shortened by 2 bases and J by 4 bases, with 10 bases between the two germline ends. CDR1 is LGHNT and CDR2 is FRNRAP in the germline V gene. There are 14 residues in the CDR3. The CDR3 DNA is TGTGCTAGTGGTTTGTCCGGGGGCGCAGATACGCAGTATTTT. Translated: CASGLSGGADTQYF.